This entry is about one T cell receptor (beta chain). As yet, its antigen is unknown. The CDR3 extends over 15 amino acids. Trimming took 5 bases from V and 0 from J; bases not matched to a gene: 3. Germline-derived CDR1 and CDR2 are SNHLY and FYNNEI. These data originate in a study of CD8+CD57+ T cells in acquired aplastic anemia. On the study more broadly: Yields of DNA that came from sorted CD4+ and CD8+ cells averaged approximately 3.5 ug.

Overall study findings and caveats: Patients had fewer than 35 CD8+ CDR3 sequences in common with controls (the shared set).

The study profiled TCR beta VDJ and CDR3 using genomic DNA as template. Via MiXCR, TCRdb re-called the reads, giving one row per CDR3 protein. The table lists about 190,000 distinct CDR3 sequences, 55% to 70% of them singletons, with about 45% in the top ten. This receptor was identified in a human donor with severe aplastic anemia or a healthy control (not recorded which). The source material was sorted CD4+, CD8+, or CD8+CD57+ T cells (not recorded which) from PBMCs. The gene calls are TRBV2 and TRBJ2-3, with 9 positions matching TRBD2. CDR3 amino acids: CASSLGTSSTDTQYF. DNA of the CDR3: TGTGCCAGCAGTCTCGGGACTAGCAGCACAGATACGCAGTATTTT.